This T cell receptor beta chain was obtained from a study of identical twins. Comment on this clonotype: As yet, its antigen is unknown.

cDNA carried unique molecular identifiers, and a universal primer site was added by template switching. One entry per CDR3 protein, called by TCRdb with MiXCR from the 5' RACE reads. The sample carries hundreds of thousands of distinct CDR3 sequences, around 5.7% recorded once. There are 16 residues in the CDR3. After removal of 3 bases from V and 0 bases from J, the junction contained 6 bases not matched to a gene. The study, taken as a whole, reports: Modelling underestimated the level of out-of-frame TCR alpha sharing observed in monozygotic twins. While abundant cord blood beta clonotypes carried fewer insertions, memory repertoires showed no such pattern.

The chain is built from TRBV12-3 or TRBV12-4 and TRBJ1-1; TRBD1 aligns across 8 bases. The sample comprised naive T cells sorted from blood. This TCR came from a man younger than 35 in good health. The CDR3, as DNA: TGTGCCAGCAGTTTGACAGGGGTTTTTTTGAACACTGAAGCTTTCTTT. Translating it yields CASSLTGVFLNTEAFF.